Presented here are 23 T cell receptor beta chains from one specimen sequenced in a study of lymphopenia after photon versus proton radiotherapy. Here immunoSEQ multiplex PCR was the method, and the copy in TCRdb shows in-frame clones only, minus some. Of more than 60,000 clones listed, around 88% are singletons. The sample in question was peripheral blood, obtained from a patient treated with photon-based radiotherapy. Receptors were obtained from a man aged 40-49 years with gastric cancer.

Comments on this clone: Within the sample, other DNA sequences also encode this same CDR3. This rearrangement joins TRBV7-6 to TRBJ1-4, with a tentative D call TRBD1 (6 bases). Trimming shortened V by 1 base and J by 3 bases, and 9 bases separated the two germline ends. The germline gives CDR1 SGHVS, CDR2 FNYEAQ. CDR3 length: 15 amino acids. CDR3 sequence reads: CASSLEGGANEKLFF. CDR3 in DNA: TGTGCCAGCAGCTTAGAAGGGGGTGCTAATGAAAAACTGTTTTTT.

V usage is TRBV10-3 and J usage is TRBJ1-1; maybe TRBD1 (5 bases). CDR1 ENHRY and CDR2 SYGVKD come from the germline V gene. V was pared by 2 bases and J by 0 bases, with 13 bases between. The CDR3 has 16 residues. The CDR3 region has the DNA TGTGCCATCAGTGAGGGCAGGGTTGGTATGAACACTGAAGCTTTCTTT. Protein product: CAISEGRVGMNTEAFF.

This chain uses TRBV19 with TRBJ2-7; unclear D gene. Germline values: CDR1 LNHDA, CDR2 SQIVND (reference sequence). CDR3 size: 13 residues. The V end lost 1 base, the J end lost 2 bases, and 6 bases lay between the germline ends. The CDR3 region is CASSIGPAYEQYF. Written as DNA, the CDR3 is TGTGCCAGTAGTATAGGCCCGGCCTACGAGCAGTACTTC.

The chain is built from TRBV5-6 and TRBJ2-4; D is undetermined. With 1 base removed from V and 3 bases from J, the gap between germline ends came to 14 bases. Germline V gives CDR1 SGHDT, CDR2 YYEEEE. The CDR3 sequence is 16 residues long. For the CDR3, the DNA is TGTGCCAGCAGCTTGAAGGGATGGTCGGACAAAAACATTCAGTACTTC. It specifies CASSLKGWSDKNIQYF.

The chain combines TRBV4-2 with TRBJ1-6, with D possibly being TRBD1 (5 bases). The V gene lost 1 base and the J gene lost 6 bases, with 19 bases spanning the gap. Germline CDR1 and CDR2: LGHNA and YNFKEQ. CDR3 length equals 18 residues. The CDR3 protein is CASSQATGGGSSNSPLHF. Here the CDR3 DNA reads TGTGCCAGCAGCCAAGCAACCGGGGGGGGTTCGTCTAATTCACCCCTCCACTTT.

The chain is built from TRBV7-6 and TRBJ1-2, with a weak D call TRBD1 (6 bases). V lost 8 bases and J lost 10, with 17 bases in between. CDR1 is SGHVS and CDR2 is FNYEAQ in the germline V gene. This CDR3 has 12 amino acids. The CDR3 is CASGARGEDYTF. CDR3 nucleotides: TGTGCCAGCGGGGCAAGGGGGGAGGACTACACCTTC.

The rearrangement links TRBV6-5 to TRBJ2-4; D unresolved. V lost 0 bases, J lost 0 bases, and 6 bases lay in between. This CDR3 has 15 residues. Per the germline V gene, CDR1 is MNHEY and CDR2 is SVGAGI. CDR3 coding DNA: TGTGCCAGCAGTTACTCGTTCCTAGCCAAAAACATTCAGTACTTC. Protein product: CASSYSFLAKNIQYF.

The chain couples TRBV5-1 to TRBJ2-7; 7 nucleotides agree with TRBD1. The CDR3 spans 14 residues. V was clipped by 5 bases and J by 0 bases; unmatched bases: 5. CDR1 and CDR2 from the germline V gene are SGHRS and YFSETQ. The CDR3 sequence: CASSQDRSSYEQYF. CDR3 DNA sequence: TGCGCCAGCAGTCAGGACAGGAGCTCCTACGAGCAGTACTTC.

The chain has TRBV4-2 and TRBJ1-6, with D unclear. Trimming pared 0 bases from V and 5 bases from J, leaving 5 bases between. CDR1 is LGHNA, CDR2 YNFKEQ, per germline. CDR3 length: 14 amino acids. The CDR3: CASSQEAHNSPLHF. In nucleotides, the CDR3 is TGTGCCAGCAGCCAAGAAGCACATAATTCACCCCTCCACTTT.

The chain has TRBV20-1 and TRBJ2-5; D perhaps matches TRBD2 (6 bases). Looked up from germline, CDR1 is DFQATT and CDR2 is SNEGSKA (reference sequence). This CDR3 has 11 residues. CDR3 protein: CSGDFQETQYF. The DNA of the CDR3 is TGCAGCGGGGACTTTCAAGAGACCCAGTACTTC.

The chain couples TRBV27 to TRBJ2-2; perhaps D is TRBD1 or TRBD2 (5 bases each). The V end lost 1 base, the J end lost 1 base, and 7 bases lay between the germline ends. CDR1 is MNHEY, CDR2 SMNVEV, per germline (reference sequence). The CDR3 has 15 residues. CDR3 DNA sequence: TGTGCCAGCAGTTTATTGGGGGTGAACACCGGGGAGCTGTTTTTT. Protein: CASSLLGVNTGELFF.

The chain carries TRBV27 and TRBJ2-7; D uncertain. Trimming removed 3 bases from V and 7 bases from J, with 10 bases in between. The CDR3 is 12 residues long. Germline-derived CDR1 and CDR2 are MNHEY and SMNVEV (reference sequence). This chain's CDR3 is CASSFPAGEQYF. The DNA of the CDR3 is TGTGCCAGCAGTTTCCCTGCCGGGGAGCAGTACTTC.

The chain joins TRBV28 to TRBJ1-6; 7 bases line up with TRBD1. CDR3 size: 16 residues. Germline-derived CDR1 and CDR2 are MDHEN and SYDVKM. J was trimmed by 4 bases and V by 5 bases; bases with no gene match: 8. For the CDR3, the DNA is TGTGCCAGCAGTCCCTACAGGGGCCGTTATAATTCACCCCTCCACTTT. It codes for CASSPYRGRYNSPLHF.

The V and J genes are TRBV5-6 and TRBJ2-4; tentative D call: TRBD1 (6 bases). This CDR3 spans 13 amino acids. CDR1 is SGHDT, CDR2 YYEEEE, per germline. Trimming took off 4 bases at V and 6 bases at J, with 11 bases between the two ends. CDR3 coding DNA: TGTGCCAGCAGCAACACAGGGAGAAACATTCAGTACTTC. It yields the protein CASSNTGRNIQYF.

CDR3: CASREGQTYEQYF. In DNA, the CDR3 is TGTGCCAGCAGGGAGGGACAGACCTACGAGCAGTACTTC. The chain is built from TRBV7-8 and TRBJ2-7; possible D gene TRBD1, 7 bases. The CDR3 sequence is 13 residues long. The germline V gene encodes CDR1 SGHVS and CDR2 FQNEAQ. With 6 bases removed from V and 2 bases from J, the gap between germline ends came to 11 bases.

Only a few counts were recorded for this clone. The CDR3 reads CASSSGQGLQDTQYF. The CDR3 DNA is TGTGCCAGCAGCTCGGGACAGGGGCTTCAAGATACGCAGTATTTT. The chain employs TRBV5-4 and TRBJ2-3; 10 bases agree with TRBD1. CDR3 size: 15 residues. Germline lookup yields CDR1 SGHNT and CDR2 YYREEE (reference sequence). Unmatched junction bases numbered 6, after V lost 3 bases and J lost 5 bases.

The chain is built from TRBV9 and TRBJ2-5; D is perhaps TRBD2 (6 bases). V gave up 0 bases and J gave up 1 base, with 10 bases separating them. The CDR3 consists of 15 residues. CDR1 and CDR2 from the germline V gene are SGDLS and YYNGEE. CDR3 sequence reads: CASSVGLGGQETQYF. The CDR3 bases are TGTGCCAGCAGCGTAGGCTTGGGGGGCCAAGAGACCCAGTACTTC.

J is TRBJ1-6 and V is TRBV19, with 9 bases fitting TRBD1. The CDR3 has 15 residues. CDR1 and CDR2 (germline): LNHDA, SQIVND (reference sequence). Unmatched junction bases numbered 6, after V lost 6 bases and J lost 6 bases. CDR3 loop: CASRAGTGSNSPLHF. CDR3 DNA: TGTGCCAGTAGAGCCGGGACAGGGAGTAATTCACCCCTCCACTTT.

This sequence joins TRBV4-2 and TRBJ1-3; TRBD1 aligns across 12 bases. Per germline, CDR1 LGHNA and CDR2 YNFKEQ. This CDR3 spans 20 amino acids. Trimming took 0 bases from V and 1 from J; bases not matched to a gene: 10. The CDR3 coding sequence is TGTGCCAGCAGCCAAGATGGAATCGGGACAGGGGGCTTTTCTGGAAACACCATATATTTT. Protein sequence: CASSQDGIGTGGFSGNTIYF.

The chain recombines TRBV13 with TRBJ1-5, with a weak D call TRBD1 (6 bases). This CDR3 spans 14 amino acids. V gave up 4 bases and J gave up 3 bases, with 10 bases separating them. Germline V gene lookup returns CDR1 PRHDT and CDR2 FYEKMQ (reference sequence). CDR3 coding DNA: TGTGCCAGCAGCTCGGGACATATCAATCAGCCCCAGCATTTT. The encoded protein is CASSSGHINQPQHF.

The chain's CDR3 is CASSPQRDSGYTF. The CDR3 coding sequence is TGTGCCAGCTCACCACAAAGGGACAGTGGCTACACCTTC. The chain is built from TRBV18 and TRBJ1-2; 7 nucleotides align to TRBD1. CDR3 length: 13 amino acids. The V and J ends lost 1 base and 7 bases, in that order; junction bases with no gene match: 3. Germline CDR1 is KGHSH and CDR2 is LQKENI.

The chain couples TRBV7-8 to TRBJ2-7; D not resolved. V was cut by 5 bases and J by 2 bases, with 10 bases left in between. Germline V gene data show CDR1 as SGHVS and CDR2 as FQNEAQ. The CDR3 consists of 13 residues. This chain's CDR3 is CASSREATYEQYF. The DNA for the CDR3 is TGTGCCAGCAGCCGAGAGGCAACCTACGAGCAGTACTTC.

The chain is built from TRBV4-2 and TRBJ2-3; D unresolved. The CDR3 totals 14 residues. Between the trimmed V and J ends, which lost 2 bases and 0 bases, there was a span of 6 bases. Germline-derived CDR1 and CDR2 are LGHNA and YNFKEQ. CDR3 DNA sequence: TGTGCCAGCAGCCAACAGCACAGCACAGATACGCAGTATTTT. Protein sequence: CASSQQHSTDTQYF.